A selection of T cell receptor beta chains follows, all from one sample in a study of blood T cell repertoires in COVID-19. Assay: immunoSEQ multiplex PCR; the TCRdb copy retains only in-frame clones and omits some. This table has hundreds of thousands of clones, 85% appearing once. The sequencing sample was made of PBMCs or T cells enriched from blood (not recorded which). Receptor source: a man between 35 and 55 years old who had recovered from COVID-19. The CDR3 runs from the conserved cysteine through the conserved F or W. A D gene is named only where the DNA matches it firmly. Clone size, where shown, is once, few, many, or a class for clones that have expanded.

clone_size	v_call	d_call	j_call	cdr3_nt	cdr3_aa
.	TRBV4-1	TRBD2	TRBJ2-3	TGCGCCGGGGGGGGACTAGCGGGAGGGCCGGATACGCAGTATTTT	CAGGGLAGGPDTQYF
.	TRBV30	TRBD1	TRBJ1-2	TGTGCCTGTCATCCCCGGGACAGGGGATACGGCTACACCTTC	CACHPRDRGYGYTF
.	TRBV27	.	TRBJ1-2	TGTGCCAGCAGTCCATCTCAGGGAGGGAGCTATGGCTACACCTTC	CASSPSQGGSYGYTF
.	TRBV7-2	TRBD1	TRBJ1-1	TGTGCCAGCAGCTCAGATAAACAGGGGGCGAGAACTGAAGCTTTCTTT	CASSSDKQGARTEAFF
.	TRBV15	.	TRBJ1-5	TGTGCCACCAGCAGAGATCTCGGAGGATTTAGCAATCAGCCCCAGCATTTT	CATSRDLGGFSNQPQHF
.	TRBV7-6	TRBD1	TRBJ1-2	TGTGCCAGCAGTACAGGGGAGCACTATGGCTACACCTTC	CASSTGEHYGYTF
once	TRBV7-3	TRBD2	TRBJ2-7	TGTGCCAGCAGCCCTAGAGGTGGCCGTAGCGGGAGAGGGACCTACGAGCAGTACTTC	CASSPRGGRSGRGTYEQYF
.	TRBV28	.	TRBJ1-2	TGTGCCAGCAGTTCTTTCAGGGGAGGCTACACCTTC	CASSSFRGGYTF
once	TRBV5-1	.	TRBJ1-2	TGCGCCAGCAGCTCTTCCGGGACACTCGGATATGGCTACACCTTC	CASSSSGTLGYGYTF
.	TRBV11-1	.	TRBJ2-1	TGTGCCAGCAGCTTAGATCCGGGACAATACAATGAGCAGTTCTTC	CASSLDPGQYNEQFF
.	TRBV3-1/TRBV3-2	TRBD2	TRBJ2-7	TGTGCCAGCAGCCAAGAGGGACTAGCGGGATACTACGAGCAGTACTTC	CASSQEGLAGYYEQYF
.	TRBV19	TRBD1	TRBJ1-2	TGTGCCAGTAGTTTTGCCGGGACAGGTGGCTACACCTTC	CASSFAGTGGYTF
.	TRBV12-5	TRBD1	TRBJ2-1	TGTGCTAGTGGTTTGGGACAGGGGGCGGGCAATGAGCAGTTCTTC	CASGLGQGAGNEQFF
.	TRBV5-1	TRBD1	TRBJ2-7	TGCGCCAGCAGCTTGCGTAGAGTGTTTGTCCCGACAGGGGCGGGCTACGAGCAGTACTTC	CASSLRRVFVPTGAGYEQYF
.	TRBV5-1	.	TRBJ1-1	TGCGCCAGCAGCTTGGGGTCCCCCGGTACTGAAGCTTTCTTT	CASSLGSPGTEAFF
.	TRBV11-2	.	TRBJ2-2	TGTGCCAGCAGCTTAAGGGCGACAGGCCCCACCGGGGAGCTGTTTTTT	CASSLRATGPTGELFF
.	TRBV18	TRBD2	TRBJ2-7	TGTGCCAGCTCCGTAGCGGGGGAAACGAGGGAGCAGTACTTC	CASSVAGETREQYF
.	TRBV14	.	TRBJ2-7	TGTGCCAGCAGCCAAGTTTACGGAGCCTTTCAGTACTTC	CASSQVYGAFQYF
.	TRBV25-1	TRBD2	TRBJ2-7	TGTGCCAGCAGCGGGACTAGCGGGAGCGACGAGCAGTACTTC	CASSGTSGSDEQYF
.	TRBV29-1	.	TRBJ1-2	TGCAGCGTTGAGAGGGTTGGTGATGGCTACACCTTC	CSVERVGDGYTF
.	TRBV11-2	TRBD1	TRBJ2-7	TGTGCCAGCAGCCCCGGACAGGGGGTCCACGAGCAGTACTTC	CASSPGQGVHEQYF
once	TRBV19	TRBD1	TRBJ2-7	TGTGCCAGTAGTCTAGGACAGGGGGCGCACAACGAGCAGTACTTC	CASSLGQGAHNEQYF
.	TRBV21-1	.	TRBJ2-7	TGTGCCAGGTGGGAGGGGCAGTACTTC	CARWEGQYF
.	TRBV19	TRBD1	TRBJ1-1	TGTGCCAGTAGTATGACAGGGGTGAACACTGAAGCTTTCTTT	CASSMTGVNTEAFF
.	TRBV21-1	.	TRBJ1-6	TGTGCCAGCAGCAAAGAGTGCGGAGGGAGCTCCTATAATTCACCCCTCCACTTT	CASSKECGGSSYNSPLHF
.	TRBV6-5	.	TRBJ1-4	TGTGCCAGCAGCGCCAGGAGGGCGGGAGAAAAACTGTTTTTT	CASSARRAGEKLFF
.	TRBV5-1	.	TRBJ2-7	TGCGCCAGCAGCTTGGCCACAGGGATAGGGTACGAGCAGTACTTC	CASSLATGIGYEQYF
.	TRBV11-3	TRBD1	TRBJ1-2	TGTGCCAGCAGCTCACCACAGGGGATGTATAACTATGGCTACACCTTC	CASSSPQGMYNYGYTF
.	TRBV7-9	TRBD2	TRBJ2-7	TGTGCCAGCAGCTTAGGCTGGACTAGCGGAGCCCGCTCCTACGAGCAGTACTTC	CASSLGWTSGARSYEQYF
.	TRBV12-3/TRBV12-4	.	TRBJ2-5	TGTGCCAGCAGAGGACTAAACCAAGAGACCCAGTACTTC	CASRGLNQETQYF
once	TRBV28	.	TRBJ1-6	TGTGCCAGCAGTTTAGGCCCTCGTACGCCCCTCCACTTT	CASSLGPRTPLHF
.	TRBV19	.	TRBJ2-2	TGTGCCTGCCGAGGGGGGGCCGCGAACACCGGGGAGCTGTTTTTT	CACRGGAANTGELFF